This T cell receptor (beta chain) was captured in a study of identical twins. This clonotype has at least ten counts. TCRdb independently ran MiXCR on the 5' RACE reads; one entry per CDR3 protein. The repertoire has fewer than 900,000 distinct CDR3 sequences, roughly 20% of them found once; the top ten carry about 4.3%. This same sample was also part of a study on T cells expressing NK-cell markers. That paper notes: About 1.0-8% of CD8+ T cells in about six donors belonged to dominant NKG2C+ clonotypes.

The sequence derives from a woman aged 18-29 years in good health. Source material: PBMCs.

The CDR3 region has the DNA TGTGCCAGCAGCTTAGCGGGGGGCGTTCAGCCCCAGCATTTT. Translating gives CASSLAGGVQPQHF. V gene TRBV7-9 combines with J gene TRBJ1-5, with D maybe TRBD1 (6 bases). CDR3 length equals 14 residues. Germline lookup yields CDR1 SEHNR and CDR2 FQNEAQ (reference sequence). V was clipped by 0 bases and J by 6 bases, with 9 bases between them.